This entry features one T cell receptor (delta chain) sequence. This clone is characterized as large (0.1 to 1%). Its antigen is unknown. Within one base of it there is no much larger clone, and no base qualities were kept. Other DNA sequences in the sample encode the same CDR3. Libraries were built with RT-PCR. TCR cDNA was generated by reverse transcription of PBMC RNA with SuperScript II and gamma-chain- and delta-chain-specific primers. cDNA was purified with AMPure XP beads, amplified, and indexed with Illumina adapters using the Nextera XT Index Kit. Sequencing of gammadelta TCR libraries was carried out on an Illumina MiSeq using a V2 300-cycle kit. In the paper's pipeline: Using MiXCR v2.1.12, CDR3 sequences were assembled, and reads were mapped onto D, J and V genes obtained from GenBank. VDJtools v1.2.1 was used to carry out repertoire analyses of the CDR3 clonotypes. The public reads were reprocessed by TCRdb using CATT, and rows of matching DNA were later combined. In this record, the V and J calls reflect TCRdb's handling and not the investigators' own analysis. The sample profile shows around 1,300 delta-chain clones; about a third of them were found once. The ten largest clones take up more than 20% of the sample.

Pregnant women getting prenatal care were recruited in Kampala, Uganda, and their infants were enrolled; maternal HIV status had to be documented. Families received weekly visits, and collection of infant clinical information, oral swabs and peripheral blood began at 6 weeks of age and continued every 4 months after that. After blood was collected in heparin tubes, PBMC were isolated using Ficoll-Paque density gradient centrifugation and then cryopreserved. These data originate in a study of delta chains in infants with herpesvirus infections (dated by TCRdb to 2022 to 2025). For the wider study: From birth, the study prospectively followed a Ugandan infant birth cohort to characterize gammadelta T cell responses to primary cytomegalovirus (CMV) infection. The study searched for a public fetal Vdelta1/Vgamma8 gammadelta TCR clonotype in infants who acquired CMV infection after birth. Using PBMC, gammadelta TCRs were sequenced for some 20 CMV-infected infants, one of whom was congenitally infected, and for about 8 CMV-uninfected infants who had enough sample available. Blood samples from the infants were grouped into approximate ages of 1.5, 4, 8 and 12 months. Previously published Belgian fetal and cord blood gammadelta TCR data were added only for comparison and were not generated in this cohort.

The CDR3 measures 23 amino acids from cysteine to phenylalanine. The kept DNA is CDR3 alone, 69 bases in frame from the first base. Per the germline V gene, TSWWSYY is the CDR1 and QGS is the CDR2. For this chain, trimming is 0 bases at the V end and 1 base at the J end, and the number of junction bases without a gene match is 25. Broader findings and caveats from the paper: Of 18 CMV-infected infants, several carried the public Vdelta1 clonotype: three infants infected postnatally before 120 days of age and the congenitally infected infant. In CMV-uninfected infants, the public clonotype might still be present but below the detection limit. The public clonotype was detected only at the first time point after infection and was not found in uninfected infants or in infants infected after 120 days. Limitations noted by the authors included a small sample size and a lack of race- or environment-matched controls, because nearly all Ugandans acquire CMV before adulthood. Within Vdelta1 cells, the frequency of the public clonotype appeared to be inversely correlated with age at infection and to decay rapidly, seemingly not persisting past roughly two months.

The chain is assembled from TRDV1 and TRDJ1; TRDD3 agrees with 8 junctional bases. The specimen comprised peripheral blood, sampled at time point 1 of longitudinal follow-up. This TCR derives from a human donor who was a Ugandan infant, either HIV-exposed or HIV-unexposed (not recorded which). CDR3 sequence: CALGELPPSLTGGLTPLTDKLIF. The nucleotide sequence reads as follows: TGTGCTCTTGGGGAACTTCCTCCTTCTTTAACTGGGGGTCTTACTCCACTCACCGATAAACTCATCTTT.